Listed below are T cell receptor beta chains from one sample, sequenced in a study of cytomegalovirus exposure and HLA in healthy donors. Using immunoSEQ multiplex PCR, the repertoire was profiled, and TCRdb retains in-frame clones only, with some absent. The sample consists of around 150,000 clones, approximately 87% of them appearing once. The sequenced material came from PBMCs. These receptor sequences come from a young woman in good health and CMV-seronegative. CDR3s include the opening cysteine and the closing phenylalanine or tryptophan. A D gene is named only where the DNA matches it firmly. Size values are once, few and many counts, or a class for expanded clones, and some rows have none.

j_gene: TRBJ1-5
d_gene: NA
v_gene: TRBV7-3
abundance: NA
CDR3aa: CASWGGAYSNQPQHF
CDR3nt: TGTGCCAGCTGGGGGGGAGCTTATAGCAATCAGCCCCAGCATTTT

j_gene: TRBJ2-5
d_gene: TRBD1
v_gene: TRBV15
abundance: NA
CDR3aa: CATSRGQGETQYF
CDR3nt: TGTGCCACCAGCAGAGGACAGGGTGAGACCCAGTACTTC

j_gene: TRBJ2-1
d_gene: TRBD2
v_gene: TRBV15
abundance: NA
CDR3aa: CATSSGTSGRNEQFF
CDR3nt: TGTGCCACCAGCAGCGGGACTAGCGGGAGGAATGAGCAGTTCTTC

j_gene: TRBJ1-2
d_gene: NA
v_gene: TRBV6-6
abundance: NA
CDR3aa: CASSHRTVLREGYTF
CDR3nt: TGTGCCAGCAGTCATCGGACAGTCCTACGAGAGGGCTACACCTTC

j_gene: TRBJ1-5
d_gene: NA
v_gene: TRBV25-1
abundance: NA
CDR3aa: CASSGTDYQPQHF
CDR3nt: TGTGCCAGCAGTGGGACAGACTATCAGCCCCAGCATTTT

j_gene: TRBJ1-6
d_gene: NA
v_gene: TRBV5-1
abundance: NA
CDR3aa: CASSDRPDSPLHF
CDR3nt: TGCGCCAGCAGTGACAGGCCGGATTCACCCCTCCACTTT

j_gene: TRBJ2-6
d_gene: NA
v_gene: TRBV6-5
abundance: NA
CDR3aa: CASQGEVSGANVLTF
CDR3nt: TGTGCCAGCCAGGGGGAGGTTTCTGGGGCCAACGTCCTGACTTTC

j_gene: TRBJ1-1
d_gene: NA
v_gene: TRBV27
abundance: NA
CDR3aa: CASSLLGPTEAFF
CDR3nt: TGTGCCAGCAGTTTATTGGGGCCGACTGAAGCTTTCTTT

j_gene: TRBJ2-3
d_gene: TRBD2
v_gene: TRBV9
abundance: NA
CDR3aa: CASSPRPGLAGGYRYSTDTQYF
CDR3nt: TGTGCCAGCAGCCCCAGACCGGGACTAGCGGGGGGCTACCGCTATTCCACAGATACGCAGTATTTT

j_gene: TRBJ1-3
d_gene: TRBD1
v_gene: TRBV7-6
abundance: few
CDR3aa: CASSEGQGAWGNTIYF
CDR3nt: TGTGCCAGCAGCGAAGGACAGGGGGCATGGGGAAACACCATATATTTT

j_gene: TRBJ1-2
d_gene: TRBD1
v_gene: TRBV7-9
abundance: NA
CDR3aa: CASSLGLAQGVGYGYTF
CDR3nt: TGTGCCAGCAGCTTAGGGTTGGCACAGGGGGTCGGCTATGGCTACACCTTC

j_gene: TRBJ2-7
d_gene: TRBD2
v_gene: TRBV2
abundance: NA
CDR3aa: CASSPFTSGAYEQYF
CDR3nt: TGTGCCAGCAGTCCATTTACTAGCGGGGCCTACGAGCAGTACTTC

j_gene: TRBJ2-6
d_gene: TRBD1
v_gene: TRBV18
abundance: NA
CDR3aa: CASSKGTGTNPSGANVLTF
CDR3nt: TGTGCCAGCTCTAAAGGGACAGGCACGAACCCCTCTGGGGCCAACGTCCTGACTTTC

j_gene: TRBJ1-4
d_gene: NA
v_gene: TRBV30
abundance: NA
CDR3aa: CAWSDRATNEKLFF
CDR3nt: TGTGCCTGGAGTGACAGGGCAACTAATGAAAAACTGTTTTTT

j_gene: TRBJ2-1
d_gene: NA
v_gene: TRBV5-6
abundance: NA
CDR3aa: CAGSLGVLMYNEQFF
CDR3nt: TGTGCCGGCAGCTTGGGTGTCTTAATGTACAATGAGCAGTTCTTC

j_gene: TRBJ2-7
d_gene: TRBD2
v_gene: TRBV2
abundance: once
CDR3aa: CASSGGASGRIDEQYF
CDR3nt: TGTGCCAGCAGTGGGGGGGCTAGCGGGAGAATCGACGAGCAGTACTTC

j_gene: TRBJ2-3
d_gene: NA
v_gene: TRBV6-5
abundance: NA
CDR3aa: CASSATGVTDTQYF
CDR3nt: TGTGCCAGCAGTGCTACAGGAGTCACAGATACGCAGTATTTT

j_gene: TRBJ2-1
d_gene: NA
v_gene: TRBV6-5
abundance: NA
CDR3aa: CASSFRQGYNEQFF
CDR3nt: TGTGCCAGCAGTTTTAGGCAGGGGTACAATGAGCAGTTCTTC

j_gene: TRBJ2-7
d_gene: TRBD1
v_gene: TRBV28
abundance: once
CDR3aa: CASSLPKGTGVPAHSYEQYF
CDR3nt: TGTGCCAGCAGTTTACCCAAAGGGACAGGGGTCCCCGCACACTCCTACGAGCAGTACTTC

j_gene: TRBJ1-1
d_gene: NA
v_gene: TRBV29-1
abundance: few
CDR3aa: CSADTMNTEAFF
CDR3nt: TGCAGCGCTGATACAATGAACACTGAAGCTTTCTTT

j_gene: TRBJ1-2
d_gene: NA
v_gene: TRBV5-1
abundance: NA
CDR3aa: CASSLEAGSYYTF
CDR3nt: TGCGCCAGCAGCCTGGAGGCAGGTTCTTACTACACCTTC

j_gene: TRBJ2-7
d_gene: NA
v_gene: TRBV28
abundance: NA
CDR3aa: CASSPIGTPTYEQYF
CDR3nt: TGTGCCAGCAGCCCCATCGGGACTCCTACCTACGAGCAGTACTTC

j_gene: TRBJ2-7
d_gene: NA
v_gene: TRBV2
abundance: once
CDR3aa: CASSGARGIGKQYF
CDR3nt: TGTGCCAGCAGTGGGGCTAGGGGGATAGGCAAGCAGTACTTC

j_gene: TRBJ1-2
d_gene: TRBD1
v_gene: TRBV5-4
abundance: once
CDR3aa: CASSLGDRNYGYTF
CDR3nt: TGTGCCAGCAGCTTGGGGGACAGGAACTATGGCTACACCTTC

j_gene: TRBJ2-7
d_gene: TRBD2
v_gene: TRBV25-1
abundance: NA
CDR3aa: CASSESGGGAWEQYF
CDR3nt: TGTGCCAGCAGTGAATCTGGCGGGGGGGCTTGGGAGCAGTACTTC

j_gene: TRBJ2-5
d_gene: NA
v_gene: TRBV4-2
abundance: NA
CDR3aa: CASSQVRGLQETQYF
CDR3nt: TGTGCCAGCAGCCAAGTACGAGGGCTCCAAGAGACCCAGTACTTC

j_gene: TRBJ2-7
d_gene: NA
v_gene: TRBV28
abundance: NA
CDR3aa: CASSPPAGGAYEQYF
CDR3nt: TGTGCCAGCAGCCCCCCTGCGGGCGGGGCCTACGAGCAGTACTTC

j_gene: TRBJ1-6
d_gene: TRBD1
v_gene: TRBV5-6
abundance: NA
CDR3aa: CASSLAGTGGNSPLHF
CDR3nt: TGTGCCAGCAGCTTGGCCGGGACAGGGGGAAATTCACCCCTCCACTTT

j_gene: TRBJ2-4
d_gene: NA
v_gene: TRBV4-1
abundance: NA
CDR3aa: CASSQGGLATKNIQYF
CDR3nt: TGCGCCAGCAGCCAAGGTGGGCTAGCGACCAAAAACATTCAGTACTTC

j_gene: TRBJ1-1
d_gene: TRBD1
v_gene: TRBV7-2
abundance: NA
CDR3aa: CASSSLDRGANTEAFF
CDR3nt: TGTGCCAGCAGCTCCTTGGACAGGGGCGCGAACACTGAAGCTTTCTTT

j_gene: TRBJ2-3
d_gene: NA
v_gene: TRBV7-9
abundance: NA
CDR3aa: CASSPPTDFSTDTQYF
CDR3nt: TGTGCCAGCAGCCCCCCGACTGACTTCAGCACAGATACGCAGTATTTT

j_gene: TRBJ1-6
d_gene: TRBD1
v_gene: TRBV27
abundance: many
CDR3aa: CASGPGTGHSPLHF
CDR3nt: TGTGCCAGCGGCCCCGGGACAGGGCACTCACCCCTCCACTTT

j_gene: TRBJ1-2
d_gene: NA
v_gene: TRBV4-1
abundance: NA
CDR3aa: CASSQIARKKGDYGYTF
CDR3nt: TGCGCCAGCAGCCAAATCGCCCGTAAAAAGGGGGACTATGGCTACACCTTC

j_gene: TRBJ2-3
d_gene: TRBD1
v_gene: TRBV6-5
abundance: NA
CDR3aa: CASSYSGDRERDTQYF
CDR3nt: TGTGCCAGCAGTTACTCCGGGGACAGGGAGCGAGATACGCAGTATTTT

j_gene: TRBJ2-1
d_gene: TRBD2
v_gene: TRBV15
abundance: NA
CDR3aa: CATSRDLGEGQFF
CDR3nt: TGTGCCACCAGCAGAGATCTAGGGGAGGGCCAGTTCTTC

j_gene: TRBJ1-4
d_gene: TRBD1
v_gene: TRBV7-9
abundance: few
CDR3aa: CASSLGQGRSNEKLFF
CDR3nt: TGTGCCAGCAGCCTGGGACAGGGCCGTTCTAATGAAAAACTGTTTTTT

j_gene: TRBJ2-2
d_gene: NA
v_gene: TRBV5-6
abundance: once
CDR3aa: CASSWPKEENTGELFF
CDR3nt: TGTGCCAGCAGCTGGCCGAAGGAGGAGAACACCGGGGAGCTGTTTTTT

j_gene: TRBJ1-2
d_gene: TRBD1
v_gene: TRBV11-2
abundance: NA
CDR3aa: CASSLVGQGRPRYGYTF
CDR3nt: TGTGCCAGCAGCTTAGTGGGACAGGGCCGTCCTCGCTATGGCTACACCTTC

j_gene: TRBJ1-3
d_gene: NA
v_gene: TRBV9
abundance: NA
CDR3aa: CASSAGGFSGNTIYF
CDR3nt: TGTGCCAGCAGCGCTGGGGGGTTCTCTGGAAACACCATATATTTT

j_gene: TRBJ1-6
d_gene: NA
v_gene: TRBV30
abundance: NA
CDR3aa: CASPSGGSSYNSPLHF
CDR3nt: TGTGCCTCTCCCTCGGGGGGGAGCTCCTATAATTCACCCCTCCACTTT

j_gene: TRBJ1-2
d_gene: TRBD1
v_gene: TRBV19
abundance: NA
CDR3aa: CASSKDRDYGYTF
CDR3nt: TGTGCCAGTAGTAAAGACAGGGACTATGGCTACACCTTC

j_gene: TRBJ2-7
d_gene: NA
v_gene: TRBV5-6
abundance: NA
CDR3aa: CASSSKPGPGTLTYEQYF
CDR3nt: TGTGCCAGCAGCTCTAAACCGGGGCCCGGGACTCTGACCTACGAGCAGTACTTC

j_gene: TRBJ1-1
d_gene: NA
v_gene: TRBV18
abundance: NA
CDR3aa: CASSPQQRNTEAFF
CDR3nt: TGTGCCAGCTCACCCCAACAGAGGAACACTGAAGCTTTCTTT

j_gene: TRBJ2-5
d_gene: TRBD2
v_gene: TRBV5-6
abundance: NA
CDR3aa: CASSSQLAGETQYF
CDR3nt: TGTGCCAGCAGCTCACAATTAGCGGGAGAGACCCAGTACTTC

j_gene: TRBJ2-7
d_gene: TRBD2
v_gene: TRBV2
abundance: NA
CDR3aa: CASSVPSGRFEQYF
CDR3nt: TGTGCCAGCAGTGTCCCTAGCGGGAGGTTCGAGCAGTACTTC

j_gene: TRBJ1-1
d_gene: NA
v_gene: TRBV28
abundance: NA
CDR3aa: CASSGWGDTEAFF
CDR3nt: TGTGCCAGCAGTGGTTGGGGGGACACTGAAGCTTTCTTT

j_gene: TRBJ2-2
d_gene: TRBD2
v_gene: TRBV5-1
abundance: NA
CDR3aa: CASSKELPGLKNTGELFF
CDR3nt: TGCGCCAGCAGCAAAGAACTCCCGGGACTAAAAAACACCGGGGAGCTGTTTTTT

j_gene: TRBJ2-7
d_gene: TRBD1
v_gene: TRBV5-1
abundance: NA
CDR3aa: CASSLSTGGPYEQYF
CDR3nt: TGCGCCAGCAGCTTATCGACAGGGGGCCCCTACGAGCAGTACTTC